This T cell receptor beta chain stems from a study of cytomegalovirus exposure and HLA in healthy donors. Whole-study results and caveats: Excluded were some V segments that proved indistinguishable, including TRBV6-2 and TRBV6-3. When a later analysis compared HLA-associated TCR beta chains with equally common others, the HLA-associated chains turned out to be more clonally expanded and to have lower generation probabilities. Links to common viral pathogens appeared, in a later analysis, for several of the most significant clusters. According to a later analysis, most TCR beta chains associated with CMV appeared HLA-restricted.

Primers for the PCR totalled 60 Vbeta and 13 Jbeta. Sequenced by immunoSEQ multiplex PCR; TCRdb stores in-frame clones only, minus some. The data show approximately 170,000 clones, around 79% seen once. On this clone: What it binds is unknown.

The V gene lost 0 bases and the J gene lost 5 bases, with 11 bases spanning the gap. The germline V gene has CDR1 SGHRS and CDR2 YFSETQ. There are 14 residues in the CDR3. The clonotype was recovered from a male donor in good health and CMV-seropositive. V and J are TRBV5-1 and TRBJ1-2; weak D call: TRBD1 (6 bases). Sequenced material: PBMCs. Here the CDR3 DNA reads TGCGCCAGCAGCTTGGATGTCAGGGGATATGGCTACACCTTC. Translated, it gives CASSLDVRGYGYTF.